This entry concerns a single T cell receptor beta chain. What it binds is not known. These data are taken from a study of post-analysis software for immune sequencing data. Study at large: Relapsing-remitting, secondary progressive and progressive-relapsing courses of multiple sclerosis were included. General study points: TRBV5-6, TRBV5-1 and TRBV20-1 belonged to a set of about five TRBV segments that were more frequent in patients than controls.

Unique-molecular-identifier-tagged TCR beta cDNA libraries were used. MiXCR, applied by TCRdb to the PCR reads, yields one record per CDR3 protein. The sample records roughly 730,000 distinct CDR3 sequences, 25% to 30% being singletons. V was pared by 3 bases and J by 4 bases, with 7 bases of the junction left unmatched. The CDR3 has 14 residues. The germline gives CDR1 DFQATT, CDR2 SNEGSKA (reference sequence). Sequencing was performed on blood. The TCR comes from a girl aged 5-17 years with multiple sclerosis. This chain links TRBV20-1 with TRBJ2-3; 7 bases fit TRBD2. The CDR3 is CSARRTRRADTQYF. The DNA of the CDR3 is TGCAGTGCTAGGAGGACTAGGAGGGCAGATACGCAGTATTTT.